This T cell receptor (beta chain) was sequenced for a study of cytomegalovirus exposure and HLA in healthy donors. PCR involved 60 Vbeta and 13 Jbeta primers. This table comes from immunoSEQ multiplex PCR, and its TCRdb copy is limited to in-frame clones, with some not included. Recorded for this sample: approximately 100,000 clones. V dropped 1 base and J dropped 0 bases, with 7 bases sitting between them. Germline CDR1 and CDR2: SGHRS and YFSETQ. The CDR3 sequence is 15 residues long. Study results and limitations: Beyond CMV serostatus, there was no information to go on about immune exposure.

Nominal health characterized the donors when sampled, though unrecorded immune exposures were likely. Notes on this clone: Its antigen is unknown.

The TCR was taken from a man aged 45-65 years in good health and CMV-seronegative. The chain joins TRBV5-1 to TRBJ2-2; tentatively, D is TRBD2 (5 bases). The sequenced sample was PBMCs. The CDR3 reads CASSLSGTNTGELFF. CDR3 nucleotides: TGCGCCAGCAGCTTGTCCGGGACGAACACCGGGGAGCTGTTTTTT.